The clone carrying this T cell receptor (beta chain) was counted at least ten times. Its antigen is currently unknown. The data belong to a study of T cells in Graves' hyperthyroidism and ophthalmopathy. Study information: Staff took peripheral blood when the initial diagnosis was made, before any treatment began.

CDR3 length: 14 residues. The germline CDR1 and CDR2 sequences are MNHEY and SMNVEV (reference sequence). V lost 6 bases, J lost 2 bases, and 11 bases lay in between. Study-wide findings and caveats: A model of 13 V-J features distinguished ophthalmopathy from stable hyperthyroidism.

Amplified TCR beta CDR3 regions came from RNA transcripts. The HTBI primer set drove a first-round RT-PCR of the TCR CDR3. MiXCR, applied by TCRdb to the multiplex PCR reads, yields one record per CDR3 protein. The table lists 250,000 to 300,000 distinct CDR3 sequences, about 14% of them singletons, with 7% to 8.5% in the top ten. The TCR comes from a young woman with Graves' hyperthyroidism that later progressed to Graves' ophthalmopathy. The sequenced sample consisted of blood. This sequence joins TRBV27 and TRBJ2-1; D ambiguous. CDR3 sequence: CASSPGLTYNEQFF. The DNA of the CDR3 is TGTGCCAGCAGCCCGGGCCTTACCTACAATGAGCAGTTCTTC.